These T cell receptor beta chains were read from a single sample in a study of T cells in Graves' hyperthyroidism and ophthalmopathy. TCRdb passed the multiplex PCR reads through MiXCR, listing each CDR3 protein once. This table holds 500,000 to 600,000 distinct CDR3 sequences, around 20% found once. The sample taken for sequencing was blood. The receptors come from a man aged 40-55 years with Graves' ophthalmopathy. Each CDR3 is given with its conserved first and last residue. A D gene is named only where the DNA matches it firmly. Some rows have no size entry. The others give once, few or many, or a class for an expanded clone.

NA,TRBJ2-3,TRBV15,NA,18,TGTGCCACCAGCAGTCCAATGGGAGGGGGGGGCGGGACAGATACGCAGTATTTT,CATSSPMGGGGGTDTQYF
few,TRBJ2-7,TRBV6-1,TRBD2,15,TGTGCCAGCAGTGAAGGGGAAGGACTAGGGTACGAGCAGTACTTC,CASSEGEGLGYEQYF
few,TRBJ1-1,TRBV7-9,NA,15,TGTGCCAGCAGCTTGCGGGGGACGGTGAACACTGAAGCTTTCTTT,CASSLRGTVNTEAFF
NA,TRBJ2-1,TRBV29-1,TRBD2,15,TGCAGCGTTTGGGCTAGCGGGAGCAATCACAATGAGCAGTTCTTC,CSVWASGSNHNEQFF
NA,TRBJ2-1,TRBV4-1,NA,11,TGCGCCAGCAGCCAGACACTTGAGCAGTTCTTC,CASSQTLEQFF
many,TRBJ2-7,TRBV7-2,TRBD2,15,TGTGCCAGCAGCTTAGAAGCGGGAGGCGGCTACGAGCAGTACTTC,CASSLEAGGGYEQYF
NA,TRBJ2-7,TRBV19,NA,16,TGTGCCAGTAGTATATTCGGGAGTGCTTCCTACAATGAGCAGTACTTC,CASSIFGSASYNEQYF
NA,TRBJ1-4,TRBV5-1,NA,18,TGCGCCAGCAGCTTAACCGGGACAAGAACTATGGCTAATGAAAAACTGTTTTTT,CASSLTGTRTMANEKLFF
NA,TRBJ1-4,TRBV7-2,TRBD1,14,TGTGCCAGCAGCTTGAGACAGGGGGATGAAAAACTGTTTTTT,CASSLRQGDEKLFF
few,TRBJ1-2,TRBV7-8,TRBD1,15,TGTGCCAGCAGCTTAGTGCGGACAGGGGGATATGGCTACACCTTC,CASSLVRTGGYGYTF
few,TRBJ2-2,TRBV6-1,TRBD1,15,TGTGCCAGCAGAGAACAGGGGGCCAACACCGGGGAGCTGTTTTTT,CASREQGANTGELFF
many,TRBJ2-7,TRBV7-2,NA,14,TGTGCCAGCAGCTTTCGGACCGGAGAGCACGAGCAGTACTTC,CASSFRTGEHEQYF
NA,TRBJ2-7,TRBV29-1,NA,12,TGCAGCGTTGAAGTTGGGAGCTACGAGCAGTACTTC,CSVEVGSYEQYF
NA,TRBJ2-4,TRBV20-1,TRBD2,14,TGCAGTGCTCCGGGGGGGGTAGCCAAAAACATTCAGTACTTC,CSAPGGVAKNIQYF
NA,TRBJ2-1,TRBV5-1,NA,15,TGCGCCAGCAGCTTGGGTGAGGAACTCTACAATGAGCAGTTCTTC,CASSLGEELYNEQFF
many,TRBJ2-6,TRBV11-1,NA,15,TGTGCCAGCAGCTTCCACAGGGCTGGGGCCAACGTCCTGACTTTC,CASSFHRAGANVLTF
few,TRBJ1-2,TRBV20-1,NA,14,TGCAGTGCTAGAGTTATTGGGGACCGTTATGGCTACACCTTC,CSARVIGDRYGYTF
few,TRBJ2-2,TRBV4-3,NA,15,TGCGCCAGCAGCCAATCCGCGGTTAACACCGGGGAGCTGTTTTTT,CASSQSAVNTGELFF
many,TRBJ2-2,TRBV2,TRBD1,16,TGTGCCAGCAGGAGGGACAGGGGGCTCAACACCGGGGAGCTGTTTTTT,CASRRDRGLNTGELFF
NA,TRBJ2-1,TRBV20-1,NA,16,TGCAGTGCTAGAGTCGGAATGGCTAGAGGCTACAATGAGCAGTTCTTC,CSARVGMARGYNEQFF
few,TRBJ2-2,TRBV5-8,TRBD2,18,TGTGCCAGCAGCTGGGTCGGGGGGACTGTGAAGAGCACCGGGGAGCTGTTTTTT,CASSWVGGTVKSTGELFF
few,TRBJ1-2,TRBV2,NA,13,TGTGCCAGCAGTGAATTAGGGACCGACGGCTACACCTTC,CASSELGTDGYTF
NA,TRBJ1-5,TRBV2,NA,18,TGTGCCAGCAGTGACGTGGCATGGGGGAGAAATAGCAATCAGCCCCAGCATTTT,CASSDVAWGRNSNQPQHF
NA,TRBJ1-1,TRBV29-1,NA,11,TGCAGCGTTGAGCGACAATTCGGAGCTTTCTTT,CSVERQFGAFF
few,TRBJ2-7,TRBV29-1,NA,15,TGCAGCGTTGAAGGGGGTCAGAAGAATCCCTACGAGCAGTACTTC,CSVEGGQKNPYEQYF
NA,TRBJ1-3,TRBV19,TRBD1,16,TGTGCCAGTAGAAAGACGACAGGGGGCTCTGGAAACACCATATATTTT,CASRKTTGGSGNTIYF
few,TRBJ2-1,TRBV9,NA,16,TGTGCCAGCAGCGTAGCGGCGGGGAGCTCCTACAATGAGCAGTTCTTC,CASSVAAGSSYNEQFF
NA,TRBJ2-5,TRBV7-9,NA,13,TGTGCCAGCGGAGGTAGGGGGCAAGAGACCCAGTACTTC,CASGGRGQETQYF
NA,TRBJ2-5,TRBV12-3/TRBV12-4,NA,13,TGTGCCAGCAGTACCTCAGGGTGGGAGACCCAGTACTTC,CASSTSGWETQYF
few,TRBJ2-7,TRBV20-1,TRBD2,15,TGCAGTGCTAGAGGGACTAGCCTTAGCTCCTACGAGCAGTACTTC,CSARGTSLSSYEQYF
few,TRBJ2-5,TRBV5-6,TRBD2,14,TGTGCCACTACTTCTAGCGGGAGTATGAAGACCCAGTACTTC,CATTSSGSMKTQYF
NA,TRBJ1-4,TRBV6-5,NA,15,TGTGCCACGGAACCAGTCCCTGCAACTAATGAAAAACTGTTTTTT,CATEPVPATNEKLFF
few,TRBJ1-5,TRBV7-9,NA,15,TGTGCCAGCAGCTTAGGGGATTCTAGGGGCCAGCCCCAGCATTTT,CASSLGDSRGQPQHF
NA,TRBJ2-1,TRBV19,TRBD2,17,TGTGCCAGTAGGCCCACCACCGGGACTAGCGGGAACAATGAGCAGTTCTTC,CASRPTTGTSGNNEQFF
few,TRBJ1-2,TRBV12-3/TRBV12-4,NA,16,TGTGCCAGCAGCCAAGGGGCCGGCAGCGGGGCGGTTGGCTACACCTTC,CASSQGAGSGAVGYTF
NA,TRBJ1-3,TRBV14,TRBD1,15,TGTGCCAGCAGCCAAGGGAGACAGGGAGGAAACACCATATATTTT,CASSQGRQGGNTIYF
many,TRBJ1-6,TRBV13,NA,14,TGTGCCAGCAGCTTATCAGGGGTTAATTCACCCCTCCACTTT,CASSLSGVNSPLHF
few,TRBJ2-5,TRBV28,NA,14,TGTGCCAGCAGTCCTACCGGGGCTCGGGGGACCCAGTACTTC,CASSPTGARGTQYF
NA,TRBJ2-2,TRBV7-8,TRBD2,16,TGTGCCACCAGTGATCCGCGGGAGGGAGACACCGGGGAGCTGTTTTTT,CATSDPREGDTGELFF
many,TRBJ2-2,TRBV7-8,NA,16,TGTGCCAGCAGCCTTAGCGGAAAACCCCTACCCGGGGAGCTGTTTTTT,CASSLSGKPLPGELFF
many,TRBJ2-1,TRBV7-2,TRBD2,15,TGTGCCAGCAGCTTGATCAGCGGGGGGGGCAATGAGCAGTTCTTC,CASSLISGGGNEQFF
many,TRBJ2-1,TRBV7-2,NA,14,TGTGCCAGCAGCTCCCGGTTAAGTGGCAATGAGCAGTTCTTC,CASSSRLSGNEQFF
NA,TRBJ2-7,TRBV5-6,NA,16,TGTGCCAGCAGCCAAGTAGGTGTACATGGGTATACGGAGCAGTACTTC,CASSQVGVHGYTEQYF
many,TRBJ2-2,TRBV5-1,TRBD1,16,TGCGCCAGCAGCGAGGGACAGGGGGCGCGCACCGGGGAGCTGTTTTTT,CASSEGQGARTGELFF
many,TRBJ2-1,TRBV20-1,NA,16,TGCAGTGCTAGAGATTTTCAGCGGGTTAGGGGGAATGAGCAGTTCTTC,CSARDFQRVRGNEQFF